These 6 T cell receptor beta chains came from one sample sequenced in a study of shared clonotypes between healthy human individuals. The protocol was immunoSEQ multiplex PCR, while the TCRdb copy is restricted to in-frame clones and leaves out a portion. Of roughly 700,000 clones in the sample, approximately 79% were seen once. Sequencing was carried out using memory CD4+ T cells sorted from blood. Subset: CD45RA-negative fraction. These receptors all come from a woman in her 30s in good health.

This clone has only one observation. This chain joins TRBV5-4 and TRBJ2-2; no firm D call. Deletions cut 0 bases from V and 8 bases from J, with 11 bases between. The V gene's germline CDR1 is SGHNT and CDR2 YYREEE (reference sequence). This CDR3 has 14 amino acids. CDR3 sequence reads: CASSLGRSGGELFF. The CDR3 DNA sequence: TGTGCCAGCAGCTTGGGGCGGTCTGGGGGGGAGCTGTTTTTT.

About this clone: Other DNA sequences of this sample code for an identical CDR3. The rearrangement joins TRBV10-3 to TRBJ1-5; 7 nucleotides match TRBD1. The CDR3 loop spans 16 amino acids. From germline, CDR1 is ENHRY and CDR2 SYGVKD. The trim removed 1 base at V and 0 bases at J, leaving 3 bases unmatched. Written as DNA, the CDR3 is TGTGCCATCAGTGAGTGGGACAGAGTTAGCAATCAGCCCCAGCATTTT. Encoded protein: CAISEWDRVSNQPQHF.

The genes are TRBV13 and TRBJ2-1; 11 bases align to TRBD2. Germline CDR1 PRHDT, CDR2 FYEKMQ (reference sequence). The CDR3 has 14 amino acids. With 4 bases clipped from V and 4 bases from J, the junction kept 0 bases outside the gene matches. The CDR3 DNA reads as TGTGCCAGCAGCTCTAGCGGGAGGTACAATGAGCAGTTCTTC. It encodes CASSSSGRYNEQFF.

The sample holds a few counts of this clone. The chain carries TRBV6-1 and TRBJ1-1, with D possibly TRBD1 on 5 matching bases. The V gene's germline CDR1 is MNHNS and CDR2 SASEGT. V gave up 6 bases and J gave up 1 base, with 9 bases separating them. The CDR3 runs 13 residues. CDR3 sequence reads: CASRATANTEAFF. The CDR3 DNA follows: TGTGCCAGCAGGGCGACAGCGAACACTGAAGCTTTCTTT.

The gene calls are TRBV5-4 and TRBJ2-7; tentative D call: TRBD1 (5 bases). The CDR3 runs 14 residues. Between the trimmed V and J ends, which lost 4 bases and 7 bases, there was a span of 18 bases. Germline CDR1 and CDR2: SGHNT and YYREEE (reference sequence). CDR3 loop: CASSQGSADGEQYF. The CDR3 region has the DNA TGTGCCAGCAGCCAGGGTTCGGCGGACGGGGAGCAGTACTTC.

The rearrangement uses TRBV7-2 and TRBJ1-3; tentative D call: TRBD1 (6 bases). With 1 base removed from V and 0 bases from J, the gap between germline ends came to 13 bases. The CDR3 loop spans 17 amino acids. Germline V CDR1 and CDR2: SGHTA, FQGNSA. The CDR3 loop is CASSLVSQGRSGNTIYF. The CDR3 region has the DNA TGTGCCAGCAGCTTAGTCTCACAGGGCCGCTCTGGAAACACCATATATTTT.